This entry lists 25 T cell receptor beta chains sequenced from one sample in a study of blood T cell repertoires in COVID-19 (dated by TCRdb to 2018 to 2021). Receptors were amplified or captured by the immunoSEQ multiplex PCR assay. This immuneACCESS table, as held by TCRdb, lists in-frame sequences with V and J called but not all clones. Of the missing ones, under half trace to an unresolved V gene in checked studies; the others have no known cause. The sample contains about 180,000 clones, approximately 88% of them found a single time. Roughly 9% of the sample rests with the top ten. The sequenced sample consisted of PBMCs or T cells enriched from blood (not recorded which). These receptors all stem from a woman aged 18-29 years who had recovered from COVID-19.

The chain uses TRBV19 and TRBJ1-1, with TRBD1 matching 7 bases. Germline lookup yields CDR1 LNHDA and CDR2 SQIVND (reference sequence). V trimming: 2 bases; J trimming: 1 base; junction bases outside the gene matches: 1. The CDR3 sequence is 14 residues long. CDR3 sequence: CASSIYRGNTEAFF. As DNA, the CDR3 is TGTGCCAGTAGTATATACAGGGGGAACACTGAAGCTTTCTTT. The complete variable domain, with remaining parts taken from reference TRBV19 and TRBJ1-1, reads DGGITQSPKYLFRKEGQNVTLSCEQNLNHDAMYWYRQDPGQGLRLIYYSQIVNDFQKGDIAEGYSVSREKKESFPLTVTSAQKNPTAFYLCASSIYRGNTEAFFGQGTRLTVV.

The chain combines TRBV10-3 with TRBJ2-1; 8 bases align to TRBD1. Germline loops: CDR1 ENHRY, CDR2 SYGVKD. This CDR3 is built from 14 residues. V trimming: 5 bases; J trimming: 6 bases; junction bases outside the gene matches: 6. This chain's CDR3 is CAISTIDRGNEQFF. In nucleotides, the CDR3 is TGTGCCATCAGTACTATAGACAGGGGCAATGAGCAGTTCTTC.

The chain couples TRBV7-2 to TRBJ1-4, with D possibly being TRBD1 (5 bases). V was cut by 5 bases and J by 7 bases, with 17 bases left in between. This CDR3 has 15 residues. CDR1 SGHTA and CDR2 FQGNSA come from the germline V gene. Here the CDR3 reads CASSPRAGVREKLFF. CDR3 DNA sequence: TGTGCCAGCAGCCCCCGGGCGGGGGTGCGTGAAAAACTGTTTTTT.

This chain connects TRBV28 to TRBJ1-2, with D possibly TRBD1 on 5 matching bases. There are 13 residues in the CDR3. The germline V gene encodes CDR1 MDHEN and CDR2 SYDVKM. The V gene lost 7 bases and the J gene lost 3 bases, with 12 bases spanning the gap. The CDR3 region has the DNA TGTGCCAGCACCCCCGGGGGACACTATGGCTACACCTTC. It is translated as CASTPGGHYGYTF.

The chain links TRBV3-1 (or the pseudogene TRBV3-2) to TRBJ2-5, with D unresolved. V shed 0 bases and J shed 12 bases, with 8 bases lying between them. This CDR3 has 11 residues. CDR1 and CDR2 (germline): LGHDT, YNNKEL (reference sequence). CDR3 nucleotide sequence: TGTGCCAGCAGCCAAGATGCCCCTAAGTACTTC. It specifies CASSQDAPKYF.

CDR3 nucleotides: TGTGCCAGCAGCTTAGCGGGACAGGGGGCTTTTGGCTACACCTTC. This encodes CASSLAGQGAFGYTF. This chain uses TRBV7-9 with TRBJ1-2; 12 bases map to TRBD1. The CDR3 is made up of 15 amino acids. The germline V gene encodes CDR1 SEHNR and CDR2 FQNEAQ (reference sequence). V lost 0 bases to trimming and J lost 7 bases; unmatched junction nucleotides: 3. Supplemented by reference TRBV7-9 and TRBJ1-2, the full variable domain reads DTGVSQNPRHKITKRGQNVTFRCDPISEHNRLYWYRQTLGQGPEFLTYFQNEAQLEKSRLLSDRFSAERPKGSFSTLEIQRTEQGDSAMYLCASSLAGQGAFGYTFGSGTRLTVV.

This chain links TRBV6-5 with TRBJ1-5; D is undetermined. CDR3 length: 15 residues. Germline V gene sequence: CDR1 MNHEY, CDR2 SVGAGI. Trimming removed 6 bases at V and 5 bases at J, with 17 bases between. CDR3 coding DNA: TGTGCCAGCAGCAACGGCAGAGGGATTGATCAGCCCCAGCATTTT. It is translated as CASSNGRGIDQPQHF.

The rearrangement joins TRBV6-5 to TRBJ1-5; TRBD1 aligns across 8 bases. The CDR3 totals 14 residues. V trimming: 2 bases; J trimming: 13 bases; junction bases outside the gene matches: 10. CDR1 MNHEY and CDR2 SVGAGI come from the germline V gene. The CDR3, as DNA: TGTGCCAGCAGTTACGGTTTTCAGGGGGCGACACAGCATTTT. Translating gives CASSYGFQGATQHF.

The chain employs TRBV11-2 and TRBJ2-7; TRBD2 matches 7 bases. Germline-derived CDR1 and CDR2 are SGHAT and FQNNGV. J lost 4 bases, V lost 1 base, and 7 bases had no gene match. The CDR3 has 15 residues. In DNA form, the CDR3 reads TGTGCCAGCAGCTTAGGTTGGGCGCGGGAGTACGAGCAGTACTTC. It codes for CASSLGWAREYEQYF.

V gene TRBV19 combines with J gene TRBJ2-2, with 7 bases that match TRBD1. The V gene end was trimmed by 4 bases and the J gene end by 6 bases; junction bases not matched to a gene: 5. The CDR3 totals 14 residues. Looked up from germline, CDR1 is LNHDA and CDR2 is SQIVND (reference sequence). In DNA form, the CDR3 reads TGTGCCAGTAGTACCACAGGGGCCCCCGGGGAGCTGTTTTTT. As protein: CASSTTGAPGELFF.

This clone came up once. The chain uses TRBV28 and TRBJ2-7; TRBD1 matches 9 bases. Trimming cost V 8 bases and J 4 bases; bases outside gene matches: 6. Germline loops: CDR1 MDHEN, CDR2 SYDVKM. The CDR3 loop spans 13 amino acids. The CDR3 region is CASFGTGSYEQYF. The CDR3 DNA reads as TGTGCCAGCTTCGGGACAGGGAGTTACGAGCAGTACTTC.

V and J are TRBV6-2 or TRBV6-3 and TRBJ1-1; D not resolved. Between the trimmed V and J ends, which lost 5 bases and 0 bases, there was a span of 13 bases. The CDR3 is made up of 15 amino acids. Germline CDR1 reads MNHEY; CDR2 reads SVGEGT. The CDR3 is CASSQPRLLNTEAFF. The DNA of the CDR3 is TGTGCCAGCAGTCAACCAAGACTGCTGAACACTGAAGCTTTCTTT.

J is TRBJ2-1 and V is TRBV2, with a possible D match to TRBD2 (6 bases). CDR3 length equals 16 residues. The germline CDR1 and CDR2 sequences are SNHLY and FYNNEI. V lost 7 bases and J 7 bases, leaving 23 bases between the germline ends. The CDR3 region has the DNA TGTGCCAGCACCCTTAATAGCGGATCTATCTGGAATGAGCAGTTCTTC. It encodes CASTLNSGSIWNEQFF.

The chain is built from TRBV7-9 and TRBJ2-2; 13 positions match TRBD2. The CDR3 is 18 residues long. In germline, CDR1 is SEHNR, CDR2 FQNEAQ (reference sequence). With V trimmed by 5 bases and J by 0 bases, 6 bases remained unmatched. CDR3 residues: CASSTRGTSGANTGELFF. The CDR3 region has the DNA TGTGCCAGCAGCACCCGAGGGACTAGCGGGGCGAACACCGGGGAGCTGTTTTTT.

The rearrangement links TRBV30 to TRBJ1-2; D remains unclear. V was clipped by 0 bases and J by 4 bases, with 15 bases between them. The CDR3 is 15 residues long. CDR1 GTSNPN and CDR2 SVGIG come from the germline V gene (reference sequence). This chain's CDR3 is CAWSVRRRTIYGYTF. For the CDR3, the DNA is TGTGCCTGGAGTGTTCGCCGGCGCACTATCTATGGCTACACCTTC.

The chain combines TRBV4-1 with TRBJ2-7, with 7 bases identical to TRBD2. Germline CDR1 reads MGHRA; CDR2 reads YSYEKL. Trimming took 2 bases from V and 1 from J; bases not matched to a gene: 8. The CDR3 totals 16 residues. This CDR3 reads CASSQLATSRSYEQYF. The CDR3 DNA is TGCGCCAGCAGCCAATTGGCGACTAGCCGATCCTACGAGCAGTACTTC.

The chain joins TRBV2 to TRBJ1-2; D possibly corresponds to TRBD1 (5 bases). The germline gives CDR1 SNHLY, CDR2 FYNNEI. V dropped 4 bases and J dropped 4 bases, with 7 bases sitting between them. The CDR3 loop spans 12 amino acids. DNA of the CDR3: TGTGCCAGCAGTGTCAGGGCCTATGGCTACACCTTC. Translation: CASSVRAYGYTF.

This clone showed up just once. The chain has TRBV3-1 (or the pseudogene TRBV3-2) and TRBJ2-5; 8 positions agree with TRBD2. The length of the CDR3 is 15 residues. After removal of 3 bases from V and 4 bases from J, the junction contained 7 bases not matched to a gene. The germline gives CDR1 LGHDT, CDR2 YNNKEL (reference sequence). The CDR3, as DNA: TGTGCCAGCAGCCAGGTTACTAGCGGACGAGAGACCCAGTACTTC. Translated, it gives CASSQVTSGRETQYF.

V and J are TRBV29-1 and TRBJ2-1; D ambiguous. Germline CDR1 SQVTM, CDR2 ANQGSEA. This CDR3 contains 14 residues. The V and J ends lost 4 bases and 0 bases respectively, with 10 bases between them. CDR3 protein: CSVGRGASYNEQFF. DNA for the CDR3: TGCAGCGTTGGACGCGGTGCCTCCTACAATGAGCAGTTCTTC.

CDR3 sequence reads: CASRDRGAHEDTEAFF. CDR3 sequence (DNA): TGTGCCAGCCGAGACAGGGGGGCACATGAGGACACTGAAGCTTTCTTT. This sequence joins TRBV2 and TRBJ1-1; TRBD1 matches at 9 bases. CDR3 length equals 16 residues. The V gene's germline CDR1 is SNHLY and CDR2 FYNNEI. With 8 bases clipped from V and 3 bases from J, the junction kept 13 bases outside the gene matches.

This clone was detected only a few times. The chain is built from TRBV9 and TRBJ1-4; TRBD1 might be the D (5 bases). Trimming cost V 0 bases and J 7 bases, with 19 bases left between them. In germline, CDR1 is SGDLS, CDR2 YYNGEE. The CDR3 has 17 amino acids. The CDR3 sequence: CASSVGGVGTLGEKLFF. The CDR3 nucleotides read TGTGCCAGCAGCGTAGGAGGTGTGGGGACTCTAGGTGAAAAACTGTTTTTT.

This chain connects TRBV5-5 to TRBJ1-2; D is unresolved. The V gene lost 7 bases and the J gene lost 1 base, with 11 bases spanning the gap. The length of the CDR3 is 13 residues. The germline CDR1 and CDR2 sequences are SGHKS and YYEKEE (reference sequence). CDR3 DNA: TGTGCCAGCGGTCCAGTTATTAACTATGGCTACACCTTC. Its protein product is CASGPVINYGYTF.

This chain links TRBV5-6 with TRBJ1-3, with 9 bases aligning to TRBD1. CDR3 length: 15 amino acids. V lost 1 base to trimming and J lost 4 bases; unmatched junction nucleotides: 3. Germline-derived CDR1 and CDR2 are SGHDT and YYEEEE. The chain's CDR3 is CASSLSGTGGNTIYF. DNA of the CDR3: TGTGCCAGCAGCTTGAGTGGGACAGGGGGAAACACCATATATTTT.

The V call is TRBV19, the J call TRBJ1-5, with TRBD1 as a possible D gene (6 bases). Germline V CDR1 and CDR2: LNHDA, SQIVND (reference sequence). Trimming pared 5 bases from V and 9 bases from J, leaving 11 bases between. This CDR3 is 12 amino acids long. The CDR3 nucleotides read TGTGCCAGTAGTCAAGGGGGTAGGCCCCAGCATTTT. Translating gives CASSQGGRPQHF.

Here the CDR3 DNA reads TGCGCCAGCAGCTTGGTAACAGGTGGGATCACTGAAGCTTTCTTT. Its protein product is CASSLVTGGITEAFF. The rearrangement joins TRBV5-1 to TRBJ1-1; a possible D gene is TRBD1 (5 bases). The CDR3 is made up of 15 amino acids. The V and J ends lost 0 bases and 4 bases respectively, with 13 bases between them. Looked up from germline, CDR1 is SGHRS and CDR2 is YFSETQ. Together with reference TRBV5-1 and TRBJ1-1, the CDR3 gives the full variable domain: KAGVTQTPRYLIKTRGQQVTLSCSPISGHRSVSWYQQTPGQGLQFLFEYFSETQRNKGNFPGRFSGRQFSNSRSEMNVSTLELGDSALYLCASSLVTGGITEAFFGQGTRLTVV.